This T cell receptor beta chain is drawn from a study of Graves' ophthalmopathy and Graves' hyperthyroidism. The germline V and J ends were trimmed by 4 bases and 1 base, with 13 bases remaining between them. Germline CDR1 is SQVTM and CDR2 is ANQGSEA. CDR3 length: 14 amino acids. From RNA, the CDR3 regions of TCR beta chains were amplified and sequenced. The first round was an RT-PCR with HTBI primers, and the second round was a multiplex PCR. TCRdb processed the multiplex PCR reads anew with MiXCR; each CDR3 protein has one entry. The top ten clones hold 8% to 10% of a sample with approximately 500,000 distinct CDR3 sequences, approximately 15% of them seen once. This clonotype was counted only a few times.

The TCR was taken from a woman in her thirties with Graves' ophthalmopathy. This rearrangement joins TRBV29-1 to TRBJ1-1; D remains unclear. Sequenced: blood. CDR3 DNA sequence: TGCAGCGTTGGGCCCCTTTTGGAGAACACTGAAGCTTTCTTT. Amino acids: CSVGPLLENTEAFF. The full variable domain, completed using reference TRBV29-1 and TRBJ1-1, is SAVISQKPSRDICQRGTSLTIQCQVDSQVTMMFWYRQQPGQSLTLIATANQGSEATYESGFVIDKFPISRPNLTFSTLTVSNMSPEDSSIYLCSVGPLLENTEAFFGQGTRLTVV.